This TCR beta chain was recovered during a study of shared clonotypes between healthy human individuals. The sample holds one count of this clone. The method was immunoSEQ multiplex PCR; TCRdb's version includes in-frame clones alone and lacks a portion of them. The sample shows approximately 1,500,000 clones, nearly 99% of them seen only once. V was pared by 2 bases and J by 7 bases, with 12 bases between. The germline V gene encodes CDR1 WNHNN and CDR2 SYGVQD (reference sequence). This CDR3 contains 14 residues. The specimen sequenced was naive CD4+ T cells sorted from blood. Subset given: CD45RA+ positively selected. The chain couples TRBV10-1 to TRBJ1-5; possible D gene TRBD1, 5 bases. This receptor was identified in a young man in good health. The CDR3 DNA sequence: TGCGCCAGCAGTGAGGTAGGGGCGGCGCAGCCCCAGCATTTT. Its protein is CASSEVGAAQPQHF.